The rows below give T cell receptor beta chains drawn from one sample of a study of blood T cell repertoires in COVID-19. Data came from immunoSEQ multiplex PCR; TCRdb stores just in-frame clones and leaves some out. The data show approximately 270,000 clones, with about 80% seen just once and nearly 9% held by the top ten. Sequenced input: peripheral blood. These receptors all come from an elderly man with acute or convalescent COVID-19. CDR3s include the opening cysteine and the closing phenylalanine or tryptophan. The order of the fields is V gene, clone size, D gene, J gene, CDR3 protein, CDR3 DNA. D genes are given only for firm matches. Only some rows state a clone size, as once, few, many or a class for expanded clones.

TRBV7-2,NA,NA,TRBJ1-5,CASKTDSLSNQPQHF,TGTGCCAGCAAAACGGACAGCCTAAGCAATCAGCCCCAGCATTTT
TRBV2,NA,TRBD1,TRBJ1-5,CASSGQGVGQPQHF,TGTGCCAGCAGTGGACAGGGGGTGGGTCAGCCCCAGCATTTT
TRBV10-3,NA,TRBD1,TRBJ1-2,CAISEDRDGLRGYTF,TGTGCCATCAGTGAAGACAGGGACGGTTTAAGGGGCTACACCTTC
TRBV29-1,NA,TRBD1,TRBJ2-3,CSVRNRGTDTQYF,TGCAGCGTGAGGAACAGGGGAACAGATACGCAGTATTTT
TRBV5-1,NA,TRBD2,TRBJ2-7,CASSSRAGGPRSEQYF,TGCGCCAGCAGCTCTAGAGCGGGAGGGCCGAGAAGCGAGCAGTACTTC
TRBV18,NA,NA,TRBJ2-6,CATATNFNSGANVLTF,TGTGCCACCGCGACAAACTTTAACTCTGGGGCCAACGTCCTGACTTTC
TRBV5-6,NA,TRBD1,TRBJ1-5,CASSNTGGSSNQPQHF,TGTGCCAGCAGCAATACAGGGGGCTCGAGCAATCAGCCCCAGCATTTT
TRBV11-2,NA,TRBD2,TRBJ2-7,CASSSPWGSGTYEQYF,TGTGCCAGCAGCTCCCCCTGGGGTAGCGGGACCTACGAGCAGTACTTC
TRBV6-2/TRBV6-3,NA,NA,TRBJ2-7,CASSYSSGFIYEQYF,TGTGCCAGCAGTTACTCATCAGGGTTCATCTACGAGCAGTACTTC
TRBV25-1,NA,NA,TRBJ2-5,CASSVGQLSWETQYF,TGTGCCAGCAGTGTCGGACAGCTCTCATGGGAGACCCAGTACTTC
TRBV18,NA,TRBD1,TRBJ1-6,CASSRTGDYNSPLHF,TGTGCCAGCTCACGGACAGGAGACTATAATTCACCCCTCCACTTT
TRBV5-8,NA,TRBD1,TRBJ1-4,CASSIRTGEKLFF,TGTGCCAGCAGCATACGGACAGGAGAAAAACTGTTTTTT
TRBV30,NA,NA,TRBJ1-1,CASSYREKTEAFF,TGTGCCTCATCTTACAGGGAGAAGACTGAAGCTTTCTTT
TRBV7-3,once,TRBD2,TRBJ2-1,CASSIGSGRPYNEQFF,TGTGCCAGCAGTATAGGAAGCGGGAGGCCATACAATGAGCAGTTCTTC
TRBV5-1,NA,TRBD1,TRBJ1-3,CASSPITGGLNSGNTIYF,TGCGCCAGCAGCCCAATTACAGGGGGCCTTAACTCTGGAAACACCATATATTTT